These T cell receptor beta chains were read from a single sample in a study of shared clonotypes between healthy human individuals. The assay was immunoSEQ multiplex PCR, and TCRdb's table has in-frame clones only and misses some. The sample has roughly 700,000 clones, around 74% seen once. The specimen was memory CD4+ T cells sorted from blood. The receptors derive from a woman under 40 in good health. Both conserved end residues are part of each CDR3.

v_call cdr3_aa
TRBV28 CASSLEPAVIYNEQFF
TRBV4-1 CASSQVNMGFRETQYF
TRBV28 CASSLLGGTNEKLFF
TRBV2 CASSEANGGSYGYTF
TRBV28 CASSTSGTSSHEQYF
TRBV5-1 CASSLDFSGANVLTF
TRBV28 CASTSAGGSDRDTQYF
TRBV10-3 CAISEQAAYNEQFF
TRBV28 CASSPRSQGNQPQHF
TRBV5-1 CASSNGTGGIYGYTF
TRBV2 CASSRGPVPYNEQFF
TRBV19 CASSRGGATSRTEAFF
TRBV7-2 CASNMYTGQPQHF
TRBV29-1 CSVAEGYSNRPQHF
TRBV4-1 CATKEGVGRQETQYF
TRBV27 CASHRTSGGYEQFF
TRBV19 CASSWDADTQYF
TRBV7-6 CASSRGQGYQPQHF
TRBV7-6 CASSGGLDNSPLHF
TRBV19 CASSHGTALYEQYF
TRBV5-1 CASSLGQGKETQYF
TRBV2 CASTEEYNQPQHF
TRBV9 CASSVGGGGDEQYF
TRBV5-1 CASSPGTSGGELFF
TRBV7-9 CASSLGQLYEQYF
TRBV11-2 CASSAQGAVGELFF
TRBV5-6 CASSAWGQGNQPQHF
TRBV7-2 CASSLDYRSGDRGYEQYF
TRBV7-2 CASSFQGGDTYGYTF
TRBV28 CASSLSGTSGTQRDIQYF
TRBV27 CASGGLAGGLNTGELFF
TRBV7-7 CASSPRRETGELFF
TRBV5-1 CASSLTGHEKLFF
TRBV19 CASSGGSEQGLGEQYF
TRBV6-6 CASKVRRNTGELFF
TRBV6-1 CASSDRRDADEQYF
TRBV5-6 CASSLWTGEQYF
TRBV5-6 CASSELAGGRDTQYF
TRBV5-4 CASSLGQGSSYEQYF
TRBV20-1 CSARVGEKLFF
TRBV5-4 CASSLGFISRGTDTQYF
TRBV7-7 CASSLRQGHETQYF
TRBV29-1 CSVEIVSTDTQYF
TRBV15 CATSSPTSGRFSQETQYF
TRBV19 CASSDPGLAAQYTQYF
TRBV7-2 CASSSSVLVSYNEQFF
TRBV15 CATSGWTGSNQPQHF
TRBV18 CASSPSFPYEQYF
TRBV6-4 CASSGKLAGAFLPYEQYF
TRBV28 CASSYRVGRQYF
TRBV29-1 CSVDTRFSSGRRTDTQYF